This T cell receptor beta chain was identified in a study of T cells after yellow fever vaccination. Background on the study: Those fractions that held only low numbers of cells were prepared using the SMART-Seq v4 Ultra Low Input RNA kit.

CDR1 is SQVTM and CDR2 is ANQGSEA in the germline V gene. This CDR3 has 15 amino acids. V lost 7 bases and J 0 bases, leaving 16 bases between the germline ends. Findings and caveats of the study: Abundant bulk-population clonotypes could contaminate the FACS-sorted repertoires. Although the secondary response was weaker, it peaked faster, at day 5 versus 15.

TCRdb recomputed calls from the 5' RACE reads with MiXCR, one row per CDR3 protein. The sample shows hundreds of thousands of distinct CDR3 sequences, around 4% of them seen only once. In its sample, this clonotype was seen a few times. Its cognate antigen is unknown. The V and J genes are TRBV29-1 and TRBJ2-1, with D maybe TRBD2 (5 bases). The sequence was collected from a young man who received the YFV17D yellow fever vaccine. The source was PBMCs, collected on the day of the yellow fever booster vaccination. CDR3 nucleotide sequence: TGCAGCGGCCAACCCGTAGGGAGCTCCTACAATGAGCAGTTCTTC. It codes for CSGQPVGSSYNEQFF.